The 16 T cell receptor beta chains listed next were all sequenced from one sample in a study of tumor and adjacent non-tumor tissue in lung cancer. Three rounds of nested PCR, following a modified ARM-PCR protocol, produced the TCRbeta library. TCRdb passed the multiplex PCR reads through MiXCR, listing each CDR3 protein once. The sample lists about 86,000 distinct CDR3 sequences, roughly 77% seen once, with 21% in the top ten. The template was RNA from unsorted bulk tissue. The normal lung tissue was taken more than 3 cm from the tumor edge. The sequenced sample was distant non-tumor lung tissue. The source is a woman aged 50 to 60 with non-small cell lung cancer.

The V call is TRBV2, the J call TRBJ2-2; TRBD2 aligns across 7 bases. V shed 4 bases, J shed 5 bases, and the junction held 7 bases outside the gene matches. The germline CDR1 and CDR2 sequences are SNHLY and FYNNEI. This CDR3 is built from 15 residues. Here the CDR3 reads CASSGRKGGTGELFF. The CDR3 nucleotides are TGTGCCAGCAGTGGAAGGAAGGGAGGGACCGGGGAGCTGTTTTTT.

About this clonotype itself: At one of its ends the junction is not consistent with the germline gene, which may arise from a read error. The chain has TRBV11-2 and TRBJ2-1, with D possibly being TRBD2 (5 bases). This CDR3 comprises 16 residues. The germline V gene encodes CDR1 SGHAT and CDR2 FQNNGV. CDR3 nucleotides: TGTACCAGCAGCTTGGAACTGGGAGAGGGATTCACTGAGCAGTTCTTC. Its protein is CTSSLELGEGFTEQFF.

This clonotype was seen a single time. One end of the junction fails to match germline, which may point to a read error. The genes are TRBV11-2 and TRBJ2-7; TRBD1 agrees at 7 bases. Germline V gene lookup returns CDR1 SGHAT and CDR2 FQNNGV. The CDR3 runs 14 residues. CDR3 protein: CDSSLVRDSYEQYF. The CDR3 nucleotides read TGTGACAGCAGCTTAGTTAGGGACAGCTATGAACAGTACTTC.

About this clonotype itself: One end of the junction does not line up with germline, which may come from a read error. The rearrangement links TRBV7-9 to TRBJ2-2; D is ambiguous. Germline lookup yields CDR1 SEHNR and CDR2 FQNEAQ (reference sequence). This CDR3 has 14 amino acids. The chain's CDR3 is CVSSKKPNTGELFF. As DNA, the CDR3 is TGTGTCAGCAGCAAGAAACCGAACACCGGGGAGCTGTTTTTT.

The genes are TRBV6-1 and TRBJ2-7; D may be TRBD2 (5 bases). V lost 4 bases and J lost 4, with 17 bases in between. The CDR3 extends over 15 amino acids. The germline CDR1 and CDR2 sequences are MNHNS and SASEGT. The CDR3 sequence is CASSGEITSYYEQYF. The CDR3 DNA follows: TGTGCCAGCAGTGGGGAGATAACGAGCTATTACGAGCAGTACTTC.

This clonotype was observed at least ten times. The CDR3 is CASSAGGGYEQYF. CDR3 in DNA: TGTGCCAGCAGTGCCGGGGGGGGATACGAGCAGTACTTC. The V and J genes are TRBV6-1 and TRBJ2-7, with 8 positions matching TRBD2. Germline-derived CDR1 and CDR2 are MNHNS and SASEGT. V lost 4 bases to trimming and J lost 4 bases; unmatched junction nucleotides: 3. The CDR3 loop spans 13 amino acids.

Turning to this clonotype: The conserved final phenylalanine or tryptophan is absent from the CDR3, which likely points to a read error. This chain joins TRBV6-5 and TRBJ2-5, with D unclear. Germline CDR1 is MNHEY and CDR2 is SVGAGI. Deletions cut 6 bases from V and 9 bases from J, with 17 bases between. The CDR3 length is 13 residues. The CDR3 spells CASSPRSLGSQYS. CDR3 nucleotide sequence: TGTGCCAGCAGCCCCCGGTCATTAGGTTCCCAGTACTCC.

CDR3 in DNA: TGTGCCAGCAGATTGTCAGGAAACACCATATATTTT. Protein sequence: CASRLSGNTIYF. The chain joins TRBV6-5 to TRBJ1-3; D uncertain. CDR3 length equals 12 residues. CDR1 and CDR2 from the germline V gene are MNHEY and SVGAGI. V shed 6 bases and J shed 4 bases, with 7 bases lying between them.

The V call is TRBV4-2, the J call TRBJ2-7; a possible D gene is TRBD1 (5 bases). V lost 3 bases, J lost 2 bases, and 17 bases lay in between. CDR3 length: 16 residues. The germline V gene encodes CDR1 LGHNA and CDR2 YNFKEQ. The CDR3 reads CASSHTVGAAPYEQYF. The CDR3 region has the DNA TGTGCCAGCAGCCATACAGTAGGGGCGGCACCCTACGAGCAGTACTTC.

This sequence joins TRBV29-1 and TRBJ2-7; no firm D call. Germline loops: CDR1 SQVTM, CDR2 ANQGSEA. The length of the CDR3 is 12 residues. The CDR3 loop is CSVYTDSYEQYF. As DNA, the CDR3 is TGCAGTGTTTATACGGACTCCTACGAGCAGTACTTC.

As to this clonotype: The junction and the germline gene differ at one end; a read error may be behind it. V usage is TRBV12-3 or TRBV12-4 and J usage is TRBJ1-1; no firm D call. The CDR3 extends over 13 amino acids. This chain's CDR3 is CVSSLAENTEVFF. CDR3 nucleotides: TGTGTCAGCAGTTTAGCAGAGAACACTGAAGTTTTCTTT.

In the case of this clonotype: Relative to the germline gene, one junction end is altered; a read error may explain this. The chain carries TRBV6-1 and TRBJ1-5, with D uncertain. The length of the CDR3 is 16 residues. Germline values: CDR1 MNHNS, CDR2 SASEGT. The chain's CDR3 is CAGSVQRDRGNQPQHF. Written as DNA, the CDR3 is TGTGCCGGCAGTGTGCAGAGGGATCGGGGCAATCAGCCCCAGCATTTT.

This clonotype appeared once. One junction end disagrees with the germline gene, perhaps due to a read error. The chain uses TRBV11-3 and TRBJ2-7; D might be TRBD2 (6 bases). The V gene's germline CDR1 is SGHNT and CDR2 YENEEA. The CDR3 has 16 residues. The CDR3 sequence: CASSLDGTGGFYEQYF. For the CDR3, the DNA is TGTGCCAGCAGCTTAGACGGGACTGGCGGATTTTACGAGCAGTATTTC.

Of note for this clonotype: The junction differs from germline at one of its ends, possibly a read error. The chain has TRBV10-1 and TRBJ2-1; unclear D gene. The V gene's germline CDR1 is WNHNN and CDR2 SYGVQD (reference sequence). This CDR3 is 13 amino acids long. The CDR3 bases are TGTGCCAGCAGCGATCCTGCCAATAATGAGCAGTTCTTC. Translated, it gives CASSDPANNEQFF.

Note on this clonotype: The CDR3 end shows no conserved phenylalanine or tryptophan, and so a read error is likely. The rearrangement joins TRBV6-5 to TRBJ1-5, with D hard to call. Germline loops: CDR1 MNHEY, CDR2 SVGAGI. V was shortened by 5 bases and J by 0 bases, with 14 bases between the two germline ends. The CDR3 consists of 16 residues. The CDR3 reads CASSVRGQDSNQPQHS. CDR3 DNA: TGTGCCAGCAGTGTGCGAGGCCAGGATAGCAATCAGCCCCAGCATTCT.

Details on this clonotype: Germline and junction disagree at one end, which may indicate a read error. The rearrangement uses TRBV6-6 and TRBJ2-3; the D gene is possibly TRBD1 (5 bases). The J call may be mistaken, given a closer DNA end match to TRBJ1-5. The CDR3 loop spans 14 amino acids. Germline V gene data show CDR1 as MNHNY and CDR2 as SVGAGI (reference sequence). CDR3 loop: CVSAEDSTTDTQHF. DNA of the CDR3: TGTGTCAGCGCCGAAGACAGCACCACAGATACGCAGCATTTT.